The 4 T cell receptor beta chains given below trace back to one sample, sequenced in a study of blood T cells in healthy people across ages. Alongside a J-beta primer mix, a sample-barcoded 5' primer served in a second PCR lasting roughly 6 to 11 cycles. Each CDR3 protein gets one entry after TCRdb re-called the 5' RACE reads with MiXCR. The table includes some 1.4 million distinct CDR3 sequences, 42% detected once. The sample was blood. These receptors were obtained from a woman in her late teens or twenties in good health.

Only a few counts were recorded for this clonotype. V gene TRBV14 combines with J gene TRBJ1-2; a weak D match, TRBD1 (5 bases). Germline assignment: CDR1 SGHDN and CDR2 FVKESK. CDR3 length: 13 residues. The ends were cut back, 5 bases at V and 6 bases at J, with 13 bases in the middle. The chain's CDR3 is CASSEQGINGYTF. The CDR3 DNA sequence: TGTGCCAGCAGCGAGCAGGGAATTAATGGCTACACCTTC.

This clonotype was counted between two and nine times. V usage is TRBV28 and J usage is TRBJ1-3; D is perhaps TRBD1 (6 bases). This CDR3 is 12 amino acids long. The V gene lost 7 bases and the J gene lost 6 bases, with 10 bases spanning the gap. Germline assignment: CDR1 MDHEN and CDR2 SYDVKM. The CDR3 is CASKAGENTIYF. The DNA of the CDR3 is TGTGCCAGCAAGGCAGGGGAAAACACCATATATTTT.

V is TRBV10-3 and J is TRBJ2-3; D gene ambiguous. The V gene lost 8 bases and the J gene lost 0 bases, with 9 bases spanning the gap. Per the germline V gene, CDR1 is ENHRY and CDR2 is SYGVKD. This CDR3 is 13 amino acids long. CDR3 nucleotide sequence: TGTGCCATCCGGAGTCCTAGCACAGATACGCAGTATTTT. It encodes CAIRSPSTDTQYF.

This sequence joins TRBV10-3 and TRBJ1-5; TRBD1 might be the D (5 bases). The CDR3 has 12 amino acids. Trimming shortened V by 6 bases and J by 7 bases, and 10 bases separated the two germline ends. Germline values: CDR1 ENHRY, CDR2 SYGVKD. The CDR3, as DNA: TGTGCCATCAGCCCGGGGGGACAGCCCCAGCATTTT. Protein sequence: CAISPGGQPQHF.